This T cell receptor beta chain was sequenced for a study of cytomegalovirus exposure and HLA in healthy donors. The wider study: Later, an analysis reported that the 95 to 150 validation repertoires had used the same platform as the 500 to 750 first-cohort repertoires. General study findings and limits: Researchers reported that a few CMV-associated chains were confirmed in vitro as CMV antigen-specific.

With regard to this clone: Its antigen remains unknown.

From germline, CDR1 is SGHTA and CDR2 FQGTGA. The CDR3 covers 17 residues. Trimming at V came to 5 bases and at J to 7 bases, leaving 14 bases not matched to a gene. Produced via immunoSEQ multiplex PCR; TCRdb's table is partial and in-frame only. The sample has about 73,000 clones; approximately 95% are singletons. The rearrangement uses TRBV7-3 and TRBJ2-1, with 10 bases aligning to TRBD2. Sequencing used PBMCs. The receptor was isolated from a man younger than 35 in good health and CMV-seronegative. The DNA for the CDR3 is TGTGCCAGCAGCCCGACGCTCGGAGCGGGGGGGCGTAATGAGCAGTTCTTC. It specifies CASSPTLGAGGRNEQFF.